These T cell receptor beta chains were read from a single sample in a study of T cells in Graves' hyperthyroidism and ophthalmopathy. A single record per CDR3 protein comes from TCRdb applying MiXCR to the multiplex PCR reads. Altogether hundreds of thousands of distinct CDR3 sequences are present, approximately 15% being singletons, with the ten largest covering around 25%. The sequencing sample was made of blood. The receptors were gathered from a woman aged 30 to 39 with Graves' hyperthyroidism. Both conserved end residues are part of each CDR3. Each record gives: V gene, clone size, J gene, CDR3 protein. Size tells how often a clone was seen (once, few, many) or the class of an expanded clone, and some rows leave it out.

TRBV20-1	.	TRBJ1-6	CSALKDQGSSPLHF
TRBV5-5	few	TRBJ2-7	CASSSVRGTYEQYF
TRBV6-1	few	TRBJ1-1	CASSTRDRRNTEAFF
TRBV5-1	many	TRBJ2-3	CASSFRLAESTDTQYF
TRBV11-2	many	TRBJ1-1	CASSYDSGTEAFF
TRBV5-6	many	TRBJ2-7	CASSSGLSYEQYF
TRBV27	many	TRBJ2-1	CASSFFSGGSYNEQFF
TRBV11-2	many	TRBJ2-6	CASSFTGTGANVLTF
TRBV14	.	TRBJ2-1	CASSHRDLGLAEWGVNEQFF
TRBV20-1	many	TRBJ2-3	CSARKLAASTDTQYF
TRBV6-2/TRBV6-3	many	TRBJ2-7	CASSASGRVYEQYF
TRBV28	many	TRBJ2-5	CASSWNDHRVETQYF
TRBV7-2	.	TRBJ2-3	CASSLVGQEGPDTQYF
TRBV6-5	many	TRBJ2-5	CASSYTPSKTQYF
TRBV7-3	many	TRBJ2-3	CASSWSGDTQYF
TRBV28	few	TRBJ2-7	CASSQLAGGYEQYF
TRBV12-3/TRBV12-4	many	TRBJ2-5	CASSPGRRHGTQYF
TRBV5-6	few	TRBJ2-7	CASSHGAGGITYEQYF
TRBV7-8	.	TRBJ2-1	CASSPDVGWEKFF
TRBV29-1	.	TRBJ1-2	CSVTYEKGTSGTF
TRBV28	many	TRBJ2-3	CASSPPGRLGTDTQYF
TRBV18	.	TRBJ1-1	CASSPSGQLEAFF
TRBV29-1	few	TRBJ1-1	CSVVQGWAEAFF
TRBV18	.	TRBJ2-1	CASTRTSGENEQFF
TRBV30	few	TRBJ2-6	CAWRPQGAGANVLTF
TRBV6-2/TRBV6-3	.	TRBJ2-7	CASSYTDISYEQYF
TRBV7-9	few	TRBJ2-3	CASSAGQGRSDTQYF
TRBV20-1	few	TRBJ1-1	CSARSGDSTEAFF
TRBV19	.	TRBJ2-1	CASSMAGAIYNEQFF
TRBV29-1	few	TRBJ1-2	CSVTENGRGYTF
TRBV6-1	many	TRBJ2-2	CASSTGGTGGGGELFF
TRBV12-3/TRBV12-4	many	TRBJ1-1	CASSSVEGSTEAFF
TRBV6-1	many	TRBJ1-2	CASRAPGIDYGYTF
TRBV28	many	TRBJ1-5	CASSLARGTQPQHF
TRBV6-1	many	TRBJ2-7	CASSESPGNSYEQYF
TRBV30	few	TRBJ2-3	CAGGGVASDTQYF
TRBV20-1	many	TRBJ1-2	CSASKGGQVVWGYTF
TRBV5-1	many	TRBJ1-1	CASSLRVGTEAFF
TRBV6-2/TRBV6-3	.	TRBJ2-1	CASSYSGVTIYNEQFF
TRBV20-1	many	TRBJ1-1	CSARVGGLLGAFF
TRBV18	.	TRBJ1-4	CASSEAATTNEKLFF
TRBV25-1	many	TRBJ2-3	CATRLAANTDTQYF
TRBV28	many	TRBJ2-7	CASSPVQISAYEQYF
TRBV2	many	TRBJ2-3	CASRVASGTDTQYF
TRBV6-4	.	TRBJ2-4	CASFGSIKNIQYF
TRBV6-2/TRBV6-3	many	TRBJ2-2	CASRRLALNTGELFF
TRBV6-1	.	TRBJ2-5	CAGSLVLAGGRETQYF
TRBV27	.	TRBJ2-1	CASSLVGSGTYSYNEQFF
TRBV5-6	few	TRBJ1-4	CASSFVSKGKLFF
TRBV3-1	.	TRBJ1-2	CASSQEGQGHGYTF